This TCR beta chain appears in the sequencing data of a study of blood T cell repertoires in COVID-19. The junction had 4 bases not matched to a gene; V was cut back by 4 bases and J by 1 base. Germline lookup yields CDR1 SGHRS and CDR2 YFSETQ. The CDR3 sequence is 15 residues long. In Cohort 3, a recovered donor had either two negative PCRs, clearance, or symptom resolution. Libraries were prepared by immunoSEQ multiplex PCR; TCRdb keeps only in-frame clonotypes and omits some of them. Of about 270,000 clones in the sample, roughly nine tenths were seen once. V usage is TRBV5-1 and J usage is TRBJ1-1; 10 nucleotides match TRBD1. Material for sequencing was PBMCs or T cells enriched from blood (not recorded which). The sequence was collected from a young woman who had recovered from COVID-19. The CDR3 DNA follows: TGCGCCAGCAGCGGAGGGGACAGGGGGAACACTGAAGCTTTCTTT. Translated, it gives CASSGGDRGNTEAFF.